This passage covers 23 T cell receptor beta chains from one sample sequenced in a study of cytomegalovirus exposure and HLA in healthy donors. Some clones are missing from TCRdb's copy, which holds only in-frame ones; the method was immunoSEQ multiplex PCR. The data contain tens of thousands of clones, approximately 85% of them seen just once; the ten biggest clones take up approximately 6.7%. The sample consisted of PBMCs. The source of these receptors is a woman in her thirties in good health and CMV-seronegative.

Only a few counts were recorded for this clone. This chain links TRBV11-2 with TRBJ2-5; a possible D gene is TRBD2 (5 bases). Per the germline V gene, CDR1 is SGHAT and CDR2 is FQNNGV. This CDR3 spans 14 amino acids. Trimming pared 5 bases from V and 0 bases from J, leaving 10 bases between. This CDR3 reads CASSGLGDQETQYF. As DNA, the CDR3 is TGTGCCAGCAGCGGACTCGGGGACCAAGAGACCCAGTACTTC.

This chain connects TRBV6-5 to TRBJ1-2; no firm D call. Trimming removed 0 bases at V and 4 bases at J, with 9 bases between. This CDR3 contains 14 residues. CDR1 and CDR2 (germline): MNHEY, SVGAGI. The CDR3 DNA reads as TGTGCCAGCAGTTACTCGGCGGCGGTCTATGGCTACACCTTC. Amino acid sequence: CASSYSAAVYGYTF.

This clone was found a few times. The chain carries TRBV28 and TRBJ2-5; 11 bases agree with TRBD2. Germline V gene sequence: CDR1 MDHEN, CDR2 SYDVKM. Trimming at V came to 7 bases and at J to 11 bases, leaving 6 bases not matched to a gene. This CDR3 contains 12 residues. In nucleotides, the CDR3 is TGTGCCAGCACTACTAGCGGGAGAAGACAGTACTTC. As protein: CASTTSGRRQYF. The complete variable domain, with remaining parts taken from reference TRBV28 and TRBJ2-5, reads DVKVTQSSRYLVKRTGEKVFLECVQDMDHENMFWYRQDPGLGLRLIYFSYDVKMKEKGDIPEGYSVSREKKERFSLILESASTNQTSMYLCASTTSGRRQYFGPGTRLLVL.

This chain connects TRBV10-1 to TRBJ2-2; the match to TRBD2 covers 8 bases. The CDR3 sequence is 17 residues long. V lost 2 bases, J lost 0 bases, and 5 bases stayed unmatched. Germline V lookup: CDR1 WNHNN, CDR2 SYGVQD (reference sequence). This CDR3 is CASSEGLAGANTGELFF. CDR3 nucleotides: TGCGCCAGCAGTGAGGGGCTAGCGGGTGCGAACACCGGGGAGCTGTTTTTT.

The genes are TRBV27 and TRBJ2-1; 7 bases fit TRBD2. This CDR3 is built from 15 residues. The germline gives CDR1 MNHEY, CDR2 SMNVEV (reference sequence). V shed 2 bases, J shed 4 bases, and the junction held 5 bases outside the gene matches. The CDR3 coding sequence is TGTGCCAGCAGTTTAGGGGCTAGCGGATACAATGAGCAGTTCTTC. Its protein product is CASSLGASGYNEQFF.

This rearrangement joins TRBV6-4 to TRBJ2-1; 9 nucleotides align to TRBD2. J was trimmed by 3 bases and V by 2 bases; bases with no gene match: 5. In germline, CDR1 is MRHNA, CDR2 SNTAGT. This CDR3 has 16 amino acids. CDR3 amino acids: CASSDNSGRGYNEQFF. The CDR3 DNA reads as TGTGCCAGCAGTGACAATAGCGGGAGAGGCTACAATGAGCAGTTCTTC.

The chain combines TRBV10-3 with TRBJ2-3; weak D call: TRBD1 (6 bases). V lost 2 bases, J lost 3 bases, and 9 bases lay in between. The CDR3 sequence is 14 residues long. Germline values: CDR1 ENHRY, CDR2 SYGVKD. The CDR3 region has the DNA TGTGCCATCAGTGAGCGAACAGGGACAGATACGCAGTATTTT. Protein product: CAISERTGTDTQYF.

As DNA, the CDR3 is TGTGCCAGCAGCTTGACTAGCAATGACGGGGAGCTGTTTTTT. Its protein is CASSLTSNDGELFF. The chain recombines TRBV11-3 with TRBJ2-2; 7 bases are shared with TRBD2. Trimming took 3 bases from V and 7 from J; bases not matched to a gene: 5. Germline loops: CDR1 SGHNT, CDR2 YENEEA. The CDR3 sequence is 14 residues long. The complete variable domain, with remaining parts taken from reference TRBV11-3 and TRBJ2-2, reads EAGVVQSPRYKIIEKKQPVAFWCNPISGHNTLYWYLQNLGQGPELLIRYENEEAVDDSQLPKDRFSAERLKGVDSTLKIQPAELGDSAVYLCASSLTSNDGELFFGEGSRLTVL.

The chain joins TRBV28 to TRBJ2-7, with 7 bases that match TRBD1. Germline V gene lookup returns CDR1 MDHEN and CDR2 SYDVKM. With 1 base clipped from V and 3 bases from J, the junction kept 9 bases outside the gene matches. The CDR3 sequence is 16 residues long. CDR3 sequence: CASSLSPDRARYEQYF. As DNA, the CDR3 is TGTGCCAGCAGTTTATCCCCCGACAGGGCCCGCTACGAGCAGTACTTC.

The CDR3 protein is CASSPGQTYEQYF. The CDR3 DNA sequence: TGTGCCAGCTCACCTGGCCAGACCTACGAGCAGTACTTC. V usage is TRBV18 and J usage is TRBJ2-7; D is uncertain. Per germline, CDR1 KGHSH and CDR2 LQKENI. The CDR3 is made up of 13 amino acids. V gave up 3 bases and J gave up 2 bases, with 8 bases separating them.

This clone was seen just once. This chain uses TRBV5-6 with TRBJ2-5, with 8 bases identical to TRBD2. Germline V gene lookup returns CDR1 SGHDT and CDR2 YYEEEE. The CDR3 length is 16 residues. J was trimmed by 3 bases and V by 4 bases; bases with no gene match: 11. The CDR3 is CASSPGIGTREETQYF. The CDR3 region has the DNA TGTGCCAGCAGCCCGGGGATTGGGACTAGAGAAGAGACCCAGTACTTC.

The rearrangement links TRBV28 to TRBJ1-4; 7 bases are a match to TRBD1. The CDR3 contains 15 residues. Germline CDR1 and CDR2: MDHEN and SYDVKM. The junction had 11 bases not matched to a gene; V was cut back by 5 bases and J by 8 bases. CDR3 bases: TGTGCCAGCAGTCATCCTCAGGGGGGCACCGAAAAACTGTTTTTT. Protein product: CASSHPQGGTEKLFF.

A word on this clone: At one of its ends the junction is not consistent with the germline gene, which may arise from a read error. V and J are TRBV4-3 and TRBJ2-3, with TRBD2 as a possible D gene (5 bases). CDR3 length: 17 amino acids. Per germline, CDR1 LGHNA and CDR2 YSLEER. Written as DNA, the CDR3 is TGCGCCAGCAGCCAAGGTCAGTCCCCGGGAAGCACAGATACGCAATATTTT. Translation gives CASSQGQSPGSTDTQYF.

As to this clone: Other nucleotide sequences from this sample produce the same CDR3. V is TRBV15 and J is TRBJ2-7, with D maybe TRBD2 (6 bases). Trimming left V 1 base short and J 3 bases short, with 10 bases between. Germline CDR1 is LNHNV and CDR2 is YYDKDF (reference sequence). The CDR3 has 14 residues. Here the CDR3 DNA reads TGTGCCACCAGCAGAGGTGGTAGCGGCTACGAGCAGTACTTC. This encodes CATSRGGSGYEQYF.

The V gene is TRBV11-2, the J gene TRBJ2-3, with D possibly TRBD2 on 6 matching bases. This CDR3 has 17 residues. Germline V gene lookup returns CDR1 SGHAT and CDR2 FQNNGV. V gave up 6 bases and J gave up 2 bases, with 21 bases separating them. The CDR3 protein is CASRPPGLGQLTDTQYF. CDR3 nucleotides: TGTGCCAGCAGACCCCCGGGACTGGGTCAGCTCACAGATACGCAGTATTTT.

This chain connects TRBV10-3 to TRBJ2-7, with D maybe TRBD1 (6 bases). The ends were cut back, 6 bases at V and 0 bases at J, with 12 bases in the middle. This CDR3 contains 14 residues. CDR1 is ENHRY, CDR2 SYGVKD, per germline. The DNA of the CDR3 is TGTGCCATCAGCCAGGGGATGAACTCCTACGAGCAGTACTTC. Amino acids: CAISQGMNSYEQYF.

This clone was picked up one time. The genes are TRBV7-6 and TRBJ2-7, with TRBD2 as a possible D gene (6 bases). The V gene lost 2 bases and the J gene lost 7 bases, with 18 bases spanning the gap. The CDR3 has 15 amino acids. CDR1 and CDR2 (germline): SGHVS, FNYEAQ. CDR3 loop: CASSLRGEAKGEQYF. In DNA, the CDR3 is TGTGCCAGCAGCTTAAGAGGGGAGGCCAAGGGTGAGCAGTACTTC. Full variable domain (remainder filled in from reference TRBV7-6 and TRBJ2-7): GAGVSQSPRYKVTKRGQDVALRCDPISGHVSLYWYRQALGQGPEFLTYFNYEAQQDKSGLPNDRFSAERPEGSISTLTIQRTEQRDSAMYRCASSLRGEAKGEQYFGPGTRLTVT.

The chain links TRBV6-4 to TRBJ2-6; 7 positions match TRBD1. Looked up from germline, CDR1 is MRHNA and CDR2 is SNTAGT. The V segment lost 6 bases and the J segment 0 bases; nucleotides outside the gene matches: 8. The CDR3 consists of 17 residues. The CDR3 spells CASSAGTASSGANVLTF. The DNA for the CDR3 is TGTGCCAGCAGCGCCGGGACAGCAAGCTCTGGGGCCAACGTCCTGACTTTC.

This chain connects TRBV5-1 to TRBJ2-5; 9 positions match TRBD1. Per germline, CDR1 SGHRS and CDR2 YFSETQ. The CDR3 runs to 18 residues. V shed 0 bases and J 5 bases; nucleotides not matched to a gene: 14. CDR3 coding DNA: TGCGCCAGCAGCTTGGGGCTAGACAGGGGGATAGGTTTGGAGACCCAGTACTTC. This gives the protein CASSLGLDRGIGLETQYF.

The chain carries TRBV5-6 and TRBJ1-2; D is unclear. This CDR3 has 13 residues. The V end was cut by 4 bases, the J end by 6 bases, with 13 bases between. CDR1 SGHDT and CDR2 YYEEEE come from the germline V gene. CDR3 coding DNA: TGTGCCAGCAGCGAAACGGAGGTCCATGGCTACACCTTC. Its protein is CASSETEVHGYTF.

The chain couples TRBV11-1 to TRBJ2-5; TRBD2 matches 7 bases. Germline CDR1 and CDR2: SGHAT and FQDESV (reference sequence). V lost 3 bases and J lost 1; bases outside the gene matches: 11. This CDR3 region has 17 residues. CDR3 loop: CASSLRVNSGPQETQYF. CDR3 nucleotides: TGTGCCAGCAGCTTGCGGGTTAATAGCGGGCCCCAAGAGACCCAGTACTTC.

The V gene is TRBV28, the J gene TRBJ1-2, with 8 bases matching TRBD1. The CDR3 has 18 residues. Trimming removed 7 bases from V and 5 bases from J; junction bases left unmatched: 21. Germline-derived CDR1 and CDR2 are MDHEN and SYDVKM. The CDR3 loop reads CASTVGGAGGQGLYGYTF. Written as DNA, the CDR3 is TGTGCCAGCACCGTAGGGGGGGCAGGGGGCCAGGGACTATATGGCTACACCTTC.

The chain recombines TRBV30 with TRBJ2-5, with D possibly being TRBD2 (6 bases). The CDR3 is 13 residues long. The germline V and J ends were trimmed by 1 base and 4 bases, with 10 bases remaining between them. Germline CDR1 reads GTSNPN; CDR2 reads SVGIG (reference sequence). The CDR3 region is CAWSEGGAETQYF. CDR3 nucleotide sequence: TGTGCCTGGAGTGAAGGAGGGGCAGAGACCCAGTACTTC. Filled out from reference TRBV30 and TRBJ2-5, the complete variable domain reads SQTIHQWPATLVQPVGSPLSLECTVEGTSNPNLYWYRQAAGRGLQLLFYSVGIGQISSEVPQNLSASRPQDRQFILSSKKLLLSDSGFYLCAWSEGGAETQYFGPGTRLLVL.